This T cell receptor (beta chain) was obtained from a study of T cells after posttransplantation cyclophosphamide. Whole-study findings and limits: TRB overlap between skin or GI tissue T cells and blood was limited. Later post-transplant blood repertoires were often dominated by donor CD8+ memory clones.

In regard to this clone: Its matching antigen is unknown.

The length of the CDR3 is 14 residues. Germline V gene lookup returns CDR1 MDHEN and CDR2 SYDVKM. The germline V and J ends were trimmed by 6 bases and 4 bases, with 12 bases remaining between them. Control samples came 1 year after myeloablative marrow transplants with methotrexate plus calcineurin inhibitor. Measured with immunoSEQ multiplex PCR; TCRdb has only the in-frame clones, and not every one. The sample holds 15,000 to 20,000 clones, around 84% seen once. The chain recombines TRBV28 with TRBJ1-4; possible D gene TRBD1, 5 bases. The source of this sequence is a female patient aged 18 to 29 who received an allogeneic stem cell transplant from an unrelated donor, was CMV-positive, and had acute and chronic GVHD. Part of the T cells may come from the graft donor. The material was PBMCs, obtained after allogeneic stem cell transplant with calcineurin inhibitor and methotrexate. CDR3 residues: CASSAQGYNEKLFF. In DNA, the CDR3 is TGTGCCAGCAGCGCGCAGGGATATAATGAAAAACTGTTTTTT. Full variable domain (rest looked up from reference TRBV28 and TRBJ1-4): DVKVTQSSRYLVKRTGEKVFLECVQDMDHENMFWYRQDPGLGLRLIYFSYDVKMKEKGDIPEGYSVSREKKERFSLILESASTNQTSMYLCASSAQGYNEKLFFGSGTQLSVL.